This T cell receptor beta chain was recovered during a study of Ad26.COV2.S vaccination and SARS-CoV-2 variants. Study-wide context: Into the muscle, Ad26.COV2.S was dosed once or twice, 56 days apart. Regarding the study as a whole: Once vaccination had occurred, spike-specific CD8+ and CD4+ T cell responses reportedly showed substantial breadth.

The data were produced by immunoSEQ multiplex PCR, yet TCRdb's version contains in-frame clones alone and is incomplete. Among around 500,000 clones, roughly 87% were seen once, and the ten largest hold under 2%. Turning to this clone: Antigen: not known.

The treatment: roughly 19 received Ad26.COV2.S at low or high dose, single or two shots; about 5 received placebo; per-sample allocation not given. Sample collection was performed on day 63 after the first vaccine or placebo injection. The sequence derives from a person between 18 and 59 years old who received the Ad26.COV2.S COVID-19 vaccine or a placebo. This specimen consisted of peripheral blood, obtained in a trial of Ad26.COV2.S vaccine versus placebo.

CDR3 nucleotides: TGTGCCTGGAGTGTTGGACAGGGGGCGAATGAGCAGTTCTTC. As protein: CAWSVGQGANEQFF. The chain has TRBV30 and TRBJ2-1, with TRBD1 matching 11 bases. This CDR3 comprises 14 residues. Germline V lookup: CDR1 GTSNPN, CDR2 SVGIG (reference sequence). After removal of 0 bases from V and 7 bases from J, the junction contained 2 bases not matched to a gene.